This T cell receptor (beta chain) was captured in a study of shared clonotypes between healthy human individuals. Study results and limitations: The sole specimen, blood, was sampled, and tissue repertoires likely differ.

The naive CD8 fraction comprised CD45RO-negative cells positively selected for CCR7 and excluded terminally differentiated effector memory CD45RA+ cells. All donors qualified as healthy HIV-negative adults and had experienced no recent acute infections or vaccinations. Concerning this clone itself: The target antigen is unknown.

The method was immunoSEQ multiplex PCR; TCRdb's version includes in-frame clones alone and lacks a portion of them. The sample records around 2,000,000 clones, less than 95% being singletons. Sequencing was performed on naive CD8+ T cells sorted from blood. This sequence was found in a man aged 18 to 30 in good health.

DNA for the CDR3: TGTGCCAGCAGCTTAGAGGGCAGGGAGGAAGAGACCCAGTACTTC. This encodes CASSLEGREEETQYF. V usage is TRBV7-2 and J usage is TRBJ2-5, with D tentatively TRBD2 (6 bases). This CDR3 is built from 15 residues. V lost 1 base and J lost 3, with 12 bases in between. Germline V gene sequence: CDR1 SGHTA, CDR2 FQGNSA.